This passage covers 22 T cell receptor beta chains from one sample sequenced in a study of T-cell memory formation after mild COVID-19. MiXCR was run by TCRdb on the 5' RACE reads, yielding one entry per CDR3 protein. This sample yields about half a million distinct CDR3 sequences, of which roughly 18% are seen a single time; approximately 13% belongs to the top ten. The sample taken for sequencing was PBMCs or a T cell subset sorted from them (not recorded which). The receptor set was obtained from an adult woman who had mild COVID-19 (a few samples of this study predate the infection). Cell type and time point are not known.

The rearrangement links TRBV24-1 to TRBJ2-2; D is possibly TRBD1 (5 bases). CDR1 is KGHDR and CDR2 is SFDVKD in the germline V gene. This CDR3 is built from 15 residues. The V end lost 3 bases, the J end lost 5 bases, and 12 bases lay between the germline ends. Written as DNA, the CDR3 is TGTGCCACCAGTGATCCAGACAGAATAACCGGGGAGCTGTTTTTT. As protein: CATSDPDRITGELFF.

This clonotype has just a few counts. This rearrangement joins TRBV20-1 to TRBJ2-1; D possibly uses TRBD1 or TRBD2 (5 bases each). Trimming removed 3 bases at V and 2 bases at J, with 8 bases between. From germline, CDR1 is DFQATT and CDR2 SNEGSKA (reference sequence). The CDR3 is 13 residues long. The CDR3 region has the DNA TGCAGTGCTAGGGGGGTTACCTACAATGAGCAGTTCTTC. This gives the protein CSARGVTYNEQFF.

This sequence joins TRBV29-1 and TRBJ1-4, with a tentative D call TRBD1 (6 bases). Per the germline V gene, CDR1 is SQVTM and CDR2 is ANQGSEA. Trimming took 4 bases from V and 7 from J, leaving 13 bases between them. This CDR3 is built from 13 residues. CDR3 DNA: TGCAGCGTTGTCTCAGGGGTGGGTGAAAAACTGTTTTTT. Its protein is CSVVSGVGEKLFF.

The genes are TRBV4-3 and TRBJ1-4; a weak D match, TRBD1 (6 bases). Germline loops: CDR1 LGHNA, CDR2 YSLEER. This CDR3 contains 16 residues. V was trimmed by 0 bases and J by 8 bases, leaving 16 bases between them. The CDR3 nucleotides read TGCGCCAGCAGCCAAGATGTCAGGGGTCGAAAGGAAAAACTGTTTTTT. Translation: CASSQDVRGRKEKLFF.

This clonotype was detected many times. The chain is built from TRBV7-9 and TRBJ1-2, with 10 bases identical to TRBD1. The germline gives CDR1 SEHNR, CDR2 FQNEAQ (reference sequence). V gave up 5 bases and J gave up 5 bases; unmatched junction bases: 14. This CDR3 spans 17 amino acids. DNA of the CDR3: TGTGCCAGCAGCCAAACGCGCGGACAGGGGGGATCGTATGGCTACACCTTC. Protein: CASSQTRGQGGSYGYTF.

This clonotype has a handful of counts. DNA of the CDR3: TGTGCCACGAGATTGGGGGACACAGATACGCAGTATTTT. Encoded protein: CATRLGDTDTQYF. The chain recombines TRBV10-3 with TRBJ2-3, with D perhaps assigned TRBD1 or TRBD2 (5 bases each). The V gene's germline CDR1 is ENHRY and CDR2 SYGVKD. V was shortened by 10 bases and J by 2 bases, with 13 bases between the two germline ends. The CDR3 contains 13 residues.

This clonotype was counted between two and nine times. V gene TRBV24-1 combines with J gene TRBJ2-3; D is uncertain. V lost 4 bases to trimming and J lost 2 bases, with 6 bases between them. The CDR3 is made up of 13 amino acids. Germline values: CDR1 KGHDR, CDR2 SFDVKD. CDR3 nucleotides: TGTGCCACCAGTGAGTCACCCACAGATACGCAGTATTTT. The encoded protein is CATSESPTDTQYF.

This clonotype occurred a few times. The chain has TRBV9 and TRBJ2-1; no definite D call. Deletions cut 4 bases from V and 7 bases from J, with 18 bases between. CDR1 is SGDLS, CDR2 YYNGEE, per germline. The CDR3 extends over 15 amino acids. In nucleotides, the CDR3 is TGTGCCAGCAGCCCCCCTGACCGCGTGGGGAATGAGCAGTTCTTC. Its translation is CASSPPDRVGNEQFF.

There are a few counts of this clonotype. The chain has TRBV5-1 and TRBJ1-2; a weak D match, TRBD1 (6 bases). The CDR3 runs to 14 residues. Germline V gene sequence: CDR1 SGHRS, CDR2 YFSETQ. Trimming left V 1 base short and J 6 bases short, with 13 bases between. CDR3: CASSLITGSDGYTF. CDR3 sequence (DNA): TGCGCCAGCAGCTTGATTACAGGGTCGGATGGCTACACCTTC.

The rearrangement uses TRBV19 and TRBJ1-5, with TRBD1 matching over 7 bases. Germline V gene sequence: CDR1 LNHDA, CDR2 SQIVND (reference sequence). This CDR3 contains 20 residues. V shed 4 bases and J 0 bases; nucleotides not matched to a gene: 18. CDR3 protein: CASSRRGNRGGPYSNQPQHF. The DNA of the CDR3 is TGTGCCAGTAGTAGAAGAGGGAACAGGGGAGGTCCGTATAGCAATCAGCCCCAGCATTTT.

This clonotype was counted many times. The chain is built from TRBV5-1 and TRBJ2-7; TRBD2 agrees at 10 bases. Per germline, CDR1 SGHRS and CDR2 YFSETQ. This CDR3 region has 15 residues. V lost 2 bases, J lost 0 bases, and 2 bases stayed unmatched. CDR3 sequence reads: CASSFLAGDSYEQYF. DNA of the CDR3: TGCGCCAGCAGCTTTCTAGCGGGGGACTCCTACGAGCAGTACTTC.

This clonotype was seen a few times. The rearrangement links TRBV24-1 to TRBJ2-3; 15 nucleotides match TRBD2. The CDR3 sequence is 15 residues long. J lost 7 bases, V lost 4 bases, and 2 bases had no gene match. Per the germline V gene, CDR1 is KGHDR and CDR2 is SFDVKD. The CDR3 nucleotides are TGTGCCACCAGTGAGGGACTAGCGGGGGGAAATACGCAGTATTTT. This translates into CATSEGLAGGNTQYF.

Only a few counts were recorded for this clonotype. The V gene is TRBV4-1, the J gene TRBJ2-7; D gene unclear. V lost 4 bases and J 2 bases, leaving 15 bases between the germline ends. CDR3 length: 15 residues. In germline, CDR1 is MGHRA, CDR2 YSYEKL. CDR3 in DNA: TGCGCCAGCAGCCCCGACGTAGGTTTTACCTACGAGCAGTACTTC. Translating it yields CASSPDVGFTYEQYF.

This clonotype was seen only a few times. The chain recombines TRBV6-6 with TRBJ2-1; no definite D call. Germline CDR1 MNHNY, CDR2 SVGAGI (reference sequence). The CDR3 length is 13 residues. Trimming took off 0 bases at V and 7 bases at J, with 7 bases between the two ends. The CDR3 bases are TGTGCCAGCAGTTACTCGATAGAGAATGAGCAGTTCTTC. Translation: CASSYSIENEQFF.

The rearrangement links TRBV4-1 to TRBJ1-5; D is uncertain. Germline assignment: CDR1 MGHRA and CDR2 YSYEKL. The CDR3 spans 17 residues. V gave up 1 base and J gave up 3 bases, with 16 bases separating them. In nucleotides, the CDR3 is TGCGCCAGCAGCCAAGCCCGCGGGGTAAAAAACAATCAGCCCCAGCATTTT. Amino acids: CASSQARGVKNNQPQHF.

This clonotype has more than one count but fewer than ten. The chain combines TRBV5-1 with TRBJ2-3; 9 positions agree with TRBD1. From germline, CDR1 is SGHRS and CDR2 YFSETQ. CDR3 length: 13 amino acids. The junction had 4 bases not matched to a gene; V was cut back by 7 bases and J by 4 bases. The CDR3 nucleotides are TGCGCCAGCTACAGGGGGCTCTCAGATACGCAGTATTTT. It is translated as CASYRGLSDTQYF.

This clonotype turned up a few times. The chain employs TRBV3-1 and TRBJ2-5; the D gene is possibly TRBD2 (5 bases). The germline V gene has CDR1 LGHDT and CDR2 YNNKEL (reference sequence). The CDR3 loop spans 14 amino acids. Trimming stripped 1 base from V and 5 bases from J, with 11 bases between. DNA of the CDR3: TGTGCCAGCAGCCAAGGAGACACTAGGGAGACCCAGTACTTC. This encodes CASSQGDTRETQYF.

This chain links TRBV30 with TRBJ2-3; D is ambiguous. The germline gives CDR1 GTSNPN, CDR2 SVGIG (reference sequence). V was cut by 2 bases and J by 0 bases, with 12 bases left in between. This CDR3 region has 15 residues. The CDR3 region has the DNA TGTGCCTGGAGTCAGGACGGTACCAGCACAGATACGCAGTATTTT. Amino acid sequence: CAWSQDGTSTDTQYF.

In its sample, this clonotype was seen a few times. This rearrangement joins TRBV2 to TRBJ2-1, with D hard to call. CDR3 length equals 12 residues. Germline V gives CDR1 SNHLY, CDR2 FYNNEI. V shed 4 bases and J shed 8 bases, with 9 bases lying between them. The CDR3, as DNA: TGTGCCAGCAGTGTGATTCCCCATGAGCAGTTCTTC. It translates to CASSVIPHEQFF. The full variable domain, with the rest looked up from reference TRBV2 and TRBJ2-1, is EPEVTQTPSHQVTQMGQEVILRCVPISNHLYFYWYRQILGQKVEFLVSFYNNEISEKSEIFDDQFSVERPDGSNFTLKIRSTKLEDSAMYFCASSVIPHEQFFGPGTRLTVL.

The chain joins TRBV12-3 or TRBV12-4 to TRBJ1-1; D gene unclear. The CDR3 totals 16 residues. The V end lost 7 bases, the J end lost 0 bases, and 18 bases lay between the germline ends. The CDR3: CASTGPARLMNTEAFF. CDR3 in DNA: TGTGCCAGCACCGGACCGGCCAGGCTCATGAACACTGAAGCTTTCTTT.

The DNA for the CDR3 is TGTGCCAGCAGTGAACCGGGACAGGGGGTTTACGAGCAGTACTTC. Amino acid sequence: CASSEPGQGVYEQYF. The J gene is TRBJ2-7, the V gene TRBV2, with 11 positions matching TRBD1. This CDR3 region has 15 residues. The V and J ends lost 2 bases and 4 bases, in that order; junction bases with no gene match: 4. The germline V gene has CDR1 SNHLY and CDR2 FYNNEI.

This clonotype occurred a few times. V usage is TRBV27 and J usage is TRBJ1-5; D is unclear. This CDR3 is 10 amino acids long. V lost 7 bases to trimming and J lost 10 bases, with 8 bases between them. Germline lookup yields CDR1 MNHEY and CDR2 SMNVEV (reference sequence). The CDR3 sequence: CASTPPPQHF. The CDR3 nucleotides read TGTGCCAGCACCCCCCCTCCCCAGCATTTT.